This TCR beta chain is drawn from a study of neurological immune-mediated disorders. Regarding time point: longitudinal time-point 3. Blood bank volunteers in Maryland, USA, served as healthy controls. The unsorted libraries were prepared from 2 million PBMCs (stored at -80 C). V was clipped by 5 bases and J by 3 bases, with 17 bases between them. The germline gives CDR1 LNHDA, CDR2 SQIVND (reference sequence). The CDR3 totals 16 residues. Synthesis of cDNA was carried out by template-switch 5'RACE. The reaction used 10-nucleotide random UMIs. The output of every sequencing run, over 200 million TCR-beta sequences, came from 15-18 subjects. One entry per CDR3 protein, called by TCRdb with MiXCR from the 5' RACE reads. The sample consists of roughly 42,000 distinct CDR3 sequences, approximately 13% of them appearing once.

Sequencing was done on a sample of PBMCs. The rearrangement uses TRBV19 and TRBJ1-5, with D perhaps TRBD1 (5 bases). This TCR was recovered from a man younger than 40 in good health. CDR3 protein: CASSSQGRAFNQPQHF. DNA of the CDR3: TGTGCCAGTAGTTCGCAGGGTAGGGCCTTCAATCAGCCCCAGCATTTT.